These 3 T cell receptor beta chains share one sample of origin, sequenced in a study of T cell clonality in common variable immunodeficiency. Data came from immunoSEQ multiplex PCR; TCRdb stores just in-frame clones and leaves some out. There are about 81,000 clones in the sample, none observed a single time. Sequencing was performed on peripheral blood mononuclear cells. The source is a person aged 18 to 69 in good health.

Notes on this clone: The junction does not match germline at one end; this may be a read error. The read halts 3 residues ahead of the CDR3 end, with the missing end drawn from the germline J gene. The gene calls are TRBV7-9 and TRBJ2-7; TRBD2 matches 11 bases. The CDR3 is 14 residues long. In germline, CDR1 is SEHNR, CDR2 FQNEAQ (reference sequence). Incomplete CDR3 DNA: TGTTCCAGCAGTCAAGGGACTAGCGGATACGAG. Its translation is CSSSQGTSGYE. The full CDR3 protein reads CSSSQGTSGYEQYF.

This clone was counted at least ten times. Read coverage stops 3 residues before the CDR3 terminus; the germline J gene supplies the remainder. This rearrangement joins TRBV7-1 to TRBJ2-1; the match to TRBD2 covers 11 bases. TRBV7-1 is noted as an ORF with a role that remains uncertain. This CDR3 contains 22 residues. V lost 1 base, J lost 3 bases, and 20 bases stayed unmatched. The DNA read from the CDR3 is TGTGCCAGCAGCTCAGGGTTGCTTAGCCCAGGTAGCGGGAGGGAGAACTACAATGAG. This sequence encodes CASSSGLLSPGSGRENYNE. The whole CDR3 region reads CASSSGLLSPGSGRENYNEQFF.

This clone was observed many times. The sequence runs out 3 residues before the end of the CDR3; the remainder is reconstructed from the germline J gene. The chain joins TRBV5-1 to TRBJ2-3; D remains unclear. The V gene's germline CDR1 is SGHRS and CDR2 YFSETQ. The length of the CDR3 is 15 residues. The CDR3 reads CASSLGVSRDTAQYF. Partial CDR3 DNA: TGCGCCAGCAGCTTGGGGGTTAGTAGAGACACAGCG.